This entry lists 9 T cell receptor beta chains sequenced from one sample in a study of blood T cell repertoires in COVID-19. Produced via immunoSEQ multiplex PCR; TCRdb's table is partial and in-frame only. The sample lists about 380,000 clones; around 84% were seen once. Material for sequencing was peripheral blood. The receptors derive from a human donor with acute or convalescent COVID-19. The donor label of this sample is uncertain.

This rearrangement joins TRBV21-1 to TRBJ1-2. TRBV21-1 is a pseudogene locus. This CDR3 contains 14 residues. In DNA form, the CDR3 reads TGTGCCAGCAGCTCCGGGGGGTTTAACTATGGCTACACCTTC. Protein: CASSSGGFNYGYTF.

The gene calls are TRBV19 and TRBJ1-5, with 9 bases identical to TRBD1. This CDR3 is built from 19 residues. V gave up 7 bases and J gave up 0 bases; unmatched junction bases: 16. Per germline, CDR1 LNHDA and CDR2 SQIVND (reference sequence). CDR3 coding DNA: TGTGCCAGTACCAAGGAGGGACAGGGCTTTGTCTATAGCAATCAGCCCCAGCATTTT. Translation gives CASTKEGQGFVYSNQPQHF.

V is TRBV6-1 and J is TRBJ1-2, with D hard to call. CDR1 and CDR2 (germline): MNHNS, SASEGT. The CDR3 covers 13 residues. The V gene lost 2 bases and the J gene lost 2 bases, with 6 bases spanning the gap. The CDR3 nucleotides are TGTGCCAGCAGTGAACCCCAAAACTATGGCTACACCTTC. It yields the protein CASSEPQNYGYTF.

This clone was counted once. The chain couples TRBV2 to TRBJ2-5; TRBD1 is a possible D gene (6 bases). Germline assignment: CDR1 SNHLY and CDR2 FYNNEI. This CDR3 has 14 amino acids. The V gene lost 6 bases and the J gene lost 5 bases, with 16 bases spanning the gap. Here the CDR3 reads CASRHKGTIETQYF. DNA of the CDR3: TGTGCCAGCAGACACAAAGGGACAATCGAGACCCAGTACTTC. The whole variable domain, remainder taken from reference TRBV2 and TRBJ2-5, is EPEVTQTPSHQVTQMGQEVILRCVPISNHLYFYWYRQILGQKVEFLVSFYNNEISEKSEIFDDQFSVERPDGSNFTLKIRSTKLEDSAMYFCASRHKGTIETQYFGPGTRLLVL.

The chain couples TRBV6-1 to TRBJ1-5; the D gene is possibly TRBD1 (5 bases). CDR3 size: 17 residues. The V end lost 3 bases, the J end lost 2 bases, and 17 bases lay between the germline ends. Per the germline V gene, CDR1 is MNHNS and CDR2 is SASEGT. The CDR3 spells CASSETYNRGGNQPQHF. The CDR3 nucleotides read TGTGCCAGCAGTGAGACATACAACCGGGGGGGCAATCAGCCCCAGCATTTT.

This sequence joins TRBV24-1 and TRBJ1-2, with a tentative D call TRBD1 (5 bases). Trimming took off 3 bases at V and 2 bases at J, with 15 bases between the two ends. The V gene's germline CDR1 is KGHDR and CDR2 SFDVKD. The CDR3 has 16 amino acids. The CDR3 coding sequence is TGTGCCACCAGTGATCCCGCCGGGGGAATAAACTATGGCTACACCTTC. Its protein is CATSDPAGGINYGYTF.

The chain's CDR3 is CASSHSGRYQETQYF. CDR3 bases: TGCGCCAGCAGCCATAGCGGGAGATACCAAGAGACCCAGTACTTC. The chain has TRBV4-1 and TRBJ2-5, with 9 bases identical to TRBD2. The CDR3 totals 15 residues. The junction had 2 bases not matched to a gene; V was cut back by 3 bases and J by 0 bases. CDR1 and CDR2 (germline): MGHRA, YSYEKL.

The chain recombines TRBV6-6 with TRBJ1-5, with unresolved D. This CDR3 spans 13 amino acids. V was cut by 8 bases and J by 6 bases, with 14 bases left in between. The germline CDR1 and CDR2 sequences are MNHNY and SVGAGI (reference sequence). CDR3 protein: CASSPTAVQPQHF. The CDR3 DNA sequence: TGTGCCAGCTCGCCCACAGCAGTTCAGCCCCAGCATTTT.

J is TRBJ2-3 and V is TRBV29-1; 7 bases are shared with TRBD2. V gave up 6 bases and J gave up 3 bases; unmatched junction bases: 6. This CDR3 has 13 amino acids. CDR1 SQVTM and CDR2 ANQGSEA come from the germline V gene. Here the CDR3 reads CSVTGGGTDTQYF. In DNA, the CDR3 is TGCAGCGTGACGGGGGGAGGGACAGATACGCAGTATTTT.